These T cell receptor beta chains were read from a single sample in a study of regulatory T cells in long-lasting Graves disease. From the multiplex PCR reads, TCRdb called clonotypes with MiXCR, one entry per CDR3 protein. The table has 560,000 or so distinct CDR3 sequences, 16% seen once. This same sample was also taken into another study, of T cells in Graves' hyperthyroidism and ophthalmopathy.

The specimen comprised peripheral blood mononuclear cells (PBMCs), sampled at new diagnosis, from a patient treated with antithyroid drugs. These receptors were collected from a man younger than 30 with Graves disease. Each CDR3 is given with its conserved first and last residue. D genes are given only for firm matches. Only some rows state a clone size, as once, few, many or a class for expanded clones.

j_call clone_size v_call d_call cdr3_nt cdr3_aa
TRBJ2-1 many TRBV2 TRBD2 TGTGCCAGCAGTGAAGCGGGAGGGCCGGGCAATGAGCAGTTCTTC CASSEAGGPGNEQFF
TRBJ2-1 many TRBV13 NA TGTGCCAGCAGCCAGAAGGGGGGCGGGCAGTTCTTC CASSQKGGGQFF
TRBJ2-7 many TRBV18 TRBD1 TGTGCCAGCTCACCCCGGGACAGTGTGCACGAGCAGTACTTC CASSPRDSVHEQYF
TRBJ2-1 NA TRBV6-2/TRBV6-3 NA TGTGCCAGCAGAGTTAACCCCTCTAGGTATGAGCAGTTCTTC CASRVNPSRYEQFF
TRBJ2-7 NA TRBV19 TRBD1 TGTGCCAGTAGTATCTACAGGGGGCCGATCTACGAGCAGTACTTC CASSIYRGPIYEQYF
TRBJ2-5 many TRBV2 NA TGTGCCAGCATTGGACTCCAAGAGACCCAGTACTTC CASIGLQETQYF
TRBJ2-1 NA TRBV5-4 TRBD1 TGTGCCAGCAGCGATCTGACAGGGCTGAGGAATGAGCAGTTCTTC CASSDLTGLRNEQFF
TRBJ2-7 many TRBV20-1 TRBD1 TGCAGTGCTAGCCGCACCGGGACAGGGGGCAACGAGCAGTACTTC CSASRTGTGGNEQYF
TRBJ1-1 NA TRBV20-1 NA TGCAGTGCTAGAGACGTCGCGTCATCTTTGGACACTGAAGCTTTCTTT CSARDVASSLDTEAFF
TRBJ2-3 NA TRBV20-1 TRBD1 TGCAGTGCTTTTAAGCCGGGACAGGGGAGGGCAGATACGCAGTATTTT CSAFKPGQGRADTQYF
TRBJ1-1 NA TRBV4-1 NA TGCGCCAGCAGCCAGGGACCGGGACACCCGAACACTGAAGCTTTCTTT CASSQGPGHPNTEAFF
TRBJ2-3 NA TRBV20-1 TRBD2 TGCAGTGCATCCGGGACTAGCTGGACGTCTTCTAGCACAGATACGCAGTATTTT CSASGTSWTSSSTDTQYF
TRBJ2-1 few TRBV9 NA TGTGCCAGCAGCGTAGTTTCTACCCCGAGCTCCTACAATGAGCAGTTCTTC CASSVVSTPSSYNEQFF
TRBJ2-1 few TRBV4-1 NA TGTGCCAGCAGCCAAGATATGGCCCTTCCTTCGGATGAGCAGTTCTTC CASSQDMALPSDEQFF
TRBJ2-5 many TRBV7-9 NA TGTGCCAGCAGCTTAGTTGTCGGGCACTTGTACCAAGAGACCCAGTACTTC CASSLVVGHLYQETQYF
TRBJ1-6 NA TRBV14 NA TGTGCCAGCAGCCAAGCCATTTTTGCGCCCCTCCACTTT CASSQAIFAPLHF
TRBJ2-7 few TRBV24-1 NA TGTGCCACCAGTGATTCCCTAAGGTTATGTATCTACGAGCAGTACTTC CATSDSLRLCIYEQYF
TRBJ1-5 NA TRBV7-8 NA TGTGCCAGCAGCTCATCCGGGACCCGGAATCAGCCCCAGCATTTT CASSSSGTRNQPQHF
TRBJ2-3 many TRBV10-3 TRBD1 TGTGCCATCAGTGGACAGGGGGGCCCAGATACGCAGTATTTT CAISGQGGPDTQYF
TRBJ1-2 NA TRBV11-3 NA TGTGCCAGCAGCCGGACAGCGGGAGATGGCTACATCTTC CASSRTAGDGYIF
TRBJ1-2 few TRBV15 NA TGTGCCACCAGCAGAGAGCCCAAGGCGAACTATGGCTACACCTTC CATSREPKANYGYTF
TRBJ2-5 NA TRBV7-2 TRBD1 TGTGCCAGCAGCTTAGGGTGGGGAGGACAGGGGCTGGGAGAGACCCAGTACTTC CASSLGWGGQGLGETQYF
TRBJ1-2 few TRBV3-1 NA TGTGCCAGCAGCCAAGCGGGGGACTATGGCTACACCTTC CASSQAGDYGYTF
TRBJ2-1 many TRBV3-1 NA TGTGCCAGCAGCCAAGCCAGGGGGAGGGATGAGCAGTTCTTC CASSQARGRDEQFF
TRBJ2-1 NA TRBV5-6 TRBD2 TGTGCCAGCAACTTGACGGGGACTAGCGGGAGGGCTGTTATCATACGTGAGCAGTTCTTC CASNLTGTSGRAVIIREQFF